The source of this TCR beta chain is a study of T cells after posttransplantation cyclophosphamide. General study points: Later blood repertoires were often dominated by clones from the donor CD8+ memory compartment. TRB overlap between skin or GI tissue T cells and blood was limited. Recipient CMV seropositivity and CMV reactivation strongly tracked TRB clonality.

Concerning this clone itself: Its antigen remains unidentified.

The related graft donor's blood sample was taken on the day of bone marrow donation. CDR1 is SQVTM, CDR2 ANQGSEA, per germline. This CDR3 contains 12 residues. Libraries were prepared by immunoSEQ multiplex PCR; TCRdb keeps only in-frame clonotypes and omits some of them. The table has about 18,000 clones, around 78% seen once. The sequenced sample was memory CD4+ T cells sorted from blood. The chain has TRBV29-1 and TRBJ2-1, with TRBD1 identical over 11 bases. The sequence derives from a man between 25 and 39 years old in good health and a related stem cell transplant donor. CDR3 loop: CTGTGGYNEQFF. CDR3 nucleotide sequence: TGCACAGGGACAGGGGGATACAATGAGCAGTTCTTC.